Reported below is one TCR beta chain. As yet, its antigen is unknown. Running of the assay took place at deep level. In the source study's methods: ImmunoSEQ output held junction-only sequences without quality scores, so filtering differed. Some clones are missing from TCRdb's copy, which holds only in-frame ones; the method was immunoSEQ multiplex PCR. The DNA gave D and trimming, while V, J and clone size come from that table. The sample carries around 330,000 clones, around 67% recorded once. This CDR3 has 14 amino acids. The V and J ends lost 7 bases and 2 bases, in that order; junction bases with no gene match: 8. Germline values: CDR1 SNHLY, CDR2 FYNNEI. This sample was taken from a study of shared clonotypes between healthy human individuals. Across the study: Sampling drew on donors who were two women and three men aged 18 to 49.

Study-wide results and caveats: Represented genetic and exposure-history diversity was restricted by having few donors.

The sequenced material came from memory CD4+ T cells sorted from blood. Subset given: CD45RA-negative fraction. V gene TRBV2 combines with J gene TRBJ2-7; the match to TRBD2 covers 7 bases. The TCR was taken from a man younger than 40 in good health. The CDR3: CASTSGTSPYEQYF. The CDR3 region has the DNA TGTGCCAGCACCAGCGGGACCAGCCCCTACGAGCAGTACTTC.